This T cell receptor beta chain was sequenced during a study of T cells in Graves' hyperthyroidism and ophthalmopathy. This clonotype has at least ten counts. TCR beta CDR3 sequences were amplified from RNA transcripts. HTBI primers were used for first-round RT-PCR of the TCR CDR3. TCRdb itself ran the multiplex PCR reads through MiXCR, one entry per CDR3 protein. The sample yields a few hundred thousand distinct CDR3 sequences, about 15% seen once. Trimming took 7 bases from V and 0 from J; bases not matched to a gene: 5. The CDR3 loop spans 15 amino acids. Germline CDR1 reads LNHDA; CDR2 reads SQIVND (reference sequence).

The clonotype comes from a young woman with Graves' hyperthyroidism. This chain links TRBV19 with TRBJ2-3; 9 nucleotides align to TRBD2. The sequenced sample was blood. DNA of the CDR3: TGTGCCAGTACGGCTAGCGGGACCAGCACAGATACGCAGTATTTT. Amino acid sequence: CASTASGTSTDTQYF. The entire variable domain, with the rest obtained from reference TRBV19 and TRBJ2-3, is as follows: DGGITQSPKYLFRKEGQNVTLSCEQNLNHDAMYWYRQDPGQGLRLIYYSQIVNDFQKGDIAEGYSVSREKKESFPLTVTSAQKNPTAFYLCASTASGTSTDTQYFGPGTRLTVL.